The rows below give T cell receptor beta chains drawn from one sample of a study of blood T cell repertoires in COVID-19. Profiling relied on immunoSEQ multiplex PCR, and the TCRdb table lists in-frame clones only, not all of them. The sample lists some 150,000 clones, 80% to 90% occurring once. The source material was peripheral blood. The receptors stem from a woman in her thirties or forties with acute or convalescent COVID-19. CDR3s include the opening cysteine and the closing phenylalanine or tryptophan. A D gene is named only where the DNA matches it firmly. Size is omitted from some rows. Given values are once, few, many or a class for expanded clones.

abundance	d_gene	v_gene	j_gene	CDR3nt	CDR3aa
.	.	TRBV5-1	TRBJ1-6	TGCGCCAGCAGCTTACTTAGCTCCTATAATTCACCCCTCCACTTT	CASSLLSSYNSPLHF
.	TRBD1	TRBV15	TRBJ2-7	TGTGCCACCAGCAGAGGGGCAGGGGGCAAAGAGCAGTACTTC	CATSRGAGGKEQYF
.	TRBD2	TRBV2	TRBJ2-3	TGTGCCAGCATGTTTTTAGCGGGAGGGTCAGATACGCAGTATTTT	CASMFLAGGSDTQYF
.	.	TRBV13	TRBJ2-5	TGTGCCAGCAGCAATTCCGCAGTCCGGGTCCAAGAGACCCAGTACTTC	CASSNSAVRVQETQYF
.	TRBD2	TRBV19	TRBJ2-7	TGTGCCAGTAGTGTCGGGAGGGGAGGCGAGCAGTACTTC	CASSVGRGGEQYF
.	TRBD2	TRBV19	TRBJ2-5	TGTGCCAGTAAACCAAACCCCCTTCGGGAGGAGAAGTACCAAGAGACCCAGTACTTC	CASKPNPLREEKYQETQYF
.	.	TRBV11-2	TRBJ1-6	TGTGCCAGCAGCTCTAGCACAACCCGCTCCTATAATTCACCCCTCCACTTT	CASSSSTTRSYNSPLHF
.	.	TRBV5-1	TRBJ2-1	TGCGCCAGCAGCCCTGCCCGGTCTAATGAGCAGTTCTTC	CASSPARSNEQFF
.	TRBD1	TRBV15	TRBJ1-5	TGTGCCACCAGCAGAGATCCGACAGGGGCCGGTCAGCCCCAGCATTTT	CATSRDPTGAGQPQHF
.	TRBD2	TRBV7-2	TRBJ2-1	TGTGCCAGCAGCTTCTGGGGCGGGGGGGATCCCAATGAGCAGTTCTTC	CASSFWGGGDPNEQFF
.	.	TRBV30	TRBJ1-4	TGTGCCTGGAGGGGACCGGGGGTCGGGGATGAAAAACTGTTTTTT	CAWRGPGVGDEKLFF
.	TRBD1	TRBV19	TRBJ1-5	TGTGCCAGTAGTCCCCGACAGGGGAATAGCAATCAGCCCCAGCATTTT	CASSPRQGNSNQPQHF
.	TRBD1	TRBV6-5	TRBJ2-7	TGTGCCAGCAGAATGGACAGGGTAAGCCACGAGCAGTACTTC	CASRMDRVSHEQYF
few	TRBD1	TRBV3-1/TRBV3-2	TRBJ1-1	TGTGCCAGCAACCGACAGGGCGCCGCTGAAGCTTTCTTT	CASNRQGAAEAFF
.	.	TRBV3-1/TRBV3-2	TRBJ1-4	TGTGCCAGCAGTGGTCTTGGGCCCAACGAAAAACTGTTTTTT	CASSGLGPNEKLFF
once	.	TRBV2	TRBJ1-4	TGTGCCAGCAGTGCTTTGAGGAACAATGAAAAACTGTTTTTT	CASSALRNNEKLFF
.	TRBD1	TRBV12-5	TRBJ2-1	TGTGCTAGTGGTTTAGGACAGGGAAATTCCATAAGTGAGCAGTTCTTC	CASGLGQGNSISEQFF
.	TRBD1	TRBV11-2	TRBJ1-5	TGTGCCAGCAGCTTAGATGGACAGGTGGTCCAGCCCCAGCATTTT	CASSLDGQVVQPQHF
.	.	TRBV30	TRBJ2-7	TGTGCCTGGAGTATGGACAGAAGCTCCTACGAGCAGTACTTC	CAWSMDRSSYEQYF
.	.	TRBV10-1	TRBJ2-6	TGCGCCAGCCCCTTGGGAGTCTTACTCTCTGGGGCCAACGTCCTGACTTTC	CASPLGVLLSGANVLTF
.	.	TRBV5-6	TRBJ2-7	TGTGCCAGCAGCTCCAGGGTTACGAGCTCCTACGAGCAGTACTTC	CASSSRVTSSYEQYF
.	TRBD2	TRBV28	TRBJ2-1	TGTGCCAGCAACCTACGGGGGGATGAGCAGTTCTTC	CASNLRGDEQFF
.	.	TRBV7-8	TRBJ2-5	TGTGCCAGCAGCTTAGCATTCGGGAGACAAGAGACCCAGTACTTC	CASSLAFGRQETQYF
.	TRBD2	TRBV9	TRBJ2-1	TGTGCCAGCAGCGAGTTAGCGGGCGTCCGGAATGAGCAGTTCTTC	CASSELAGVRNEQFF
.	TRBD1	TRBV19	TRBJ2-4	TGTGCCAGTAGTATACAAGCCGGGACAGTCACCCTAGCCAAAAACATTCAGTACTTC	CASSIQAGTVTLAKNIQYF
.	.	TRBV3-1/TRBV3-2	TRBJ1-1	TGTGCCAGCAGAACGACAGAGAACACTGAAGCTTTCTTT	CASRTTENTEAFF
.	.	TRBV6-5	TRBJ2-2	TGTGCCAGCAGTTACCGGGCAGGGTTATTTACCGGGGAGCTGTTTTTT	CASSYRAGLFTGELFF
.	TRBD1	TRBV19	TRBJ1-6	TGTGCCAGTAGTATACACCCGGGACAGGGGGCGAATTACTCACCCCTCCACTTT	CASSIHPGQGANYSPLHF
.	.	TRBV2	TRBJ2-5	TGTGCCAGCAGGGAGGAGGGCGCGGAGACCCAGTACTTC	CASREEGAETQYF
.	TRBD2	TRBV29-1	TRBJ2-7	TGCAGCGTGGGACTAGCGGGAACACGGGACTACGAGCAGTACTTC	CSVGLAGTRDYEQYF
.	.	TRBV13	TRBJ2-5	TGTGCCAGCAGCTTAGTAGGACAGAGGCAGACCCAGTACTTC	CASSLVGQRQTQYF
.	.	TRBV5-4	TRBJ2-7	TGTGCCAGCAGCTTGTTAGGAGGCCTCGAGCAGTACTTC	CASSLLGGLEQYF
.	TRBD1	TRBV5-1	TRBJ2-3	TGCGCCAGCAGCGTAAACAGGGGTGTTTTCACAGATACGCAGTATTTT	CASSVNRGVFTDTQYF
once	.	TRBV2	TRBJ2-7	TGTGCCAGCAGTGATAAGCCGGGACACCTTTCCTACGAGCAGTACTTC	CASSDKPGHLSYEQYF
.	.	TRBV11-2	TRBJ2-7	TGTGCCAGCAGCTTAGATCCGGGGAGCTCCTACGAGCAGTACTTC	CASSLDPGSSYEQYF
.	.	TRBV29-1	TRBJ2-1	TGCAGCGTTGAAGAGCCCCGCGGCAACAATGAGCAGTTCTTC	CSVEEPRGNNEQFF
.	TRBD2	TRBV9	TRBJ2-3	TGTGCCAGCAGCGCCAGAAATGAACAGACAGCGGGAGGCACCACAGATACGCAGTATTTT	CASSARNEQTAGGTTDTQYF
.	.	TRBV5-1	TRBJ1-3	TGCGCCAGCAGCTTGGCCCCGGTCTCTGGAAACACCATATATTTT	CASSLAPVSGNTIYF
.	TRBD2	TRBV9	TRBJ2-2	TGTGCCAGCAGCGTAGGCGCGGGGGGTTTAGGCACCGGGGAGCTGTTTTTT	CASSVGAGGLGTGELFF
.	.	TRBV7-2	TRBJ2-7	TGTGCCAGCAGTTACAACCGGGACATATACGAGCAGTACTTC	CASSYNRDIYEQYF
.	.	TRBV3-1/TRBV3-2	TRBJ2-7	TGTGCCAGCAGTCCGAGGGGGGCCGGGGGGCTGACCTACGAGCAGTACTTC	CASSPRGAGGLTYEQYF
.	TRBD1	TRBV14	TRBJ2-3	TGTGCCAGCAGCCGGGGACAGAGCACAGATACGCAGTATTTT	CASSRGQSTDTQYF
.	.	TRBV24-1	TRBJ2-3	TGTGCCACCAGTGATCCGGGGGCAGATACGCAGTATTTT	CATSDPGADTQYF
.	TRBD1	TRBV2	TRBJ1-6	TGTGCCAGCAGTGTCGGGACAGGCCATAATTCACCCCTCCACTTT	CASSVGTGHNSPLHF
.	.	TRBV29-1	TRBJ1-2	TGCAGCGTTGAGACTGTAGGCACCTCCGGCTTC	CSVETVGTSGF
.	TRBD1	TRBV7-9	TRBJ1-6	TGTGCCAGCAGGCCGTTGGGGACAGAGAATTCACCCCTCCACTTT	CASRPLGTENSPLHF
.	.	TRBV24-1	TRBJ2-3	TGTGCCACCAGTGATTGGGCGGATACGCAGTATTTT	CATSDWADTQYF
.	.	TRBV21-1	TRBJ2-1	TGTGCCAGCAGCAAAGCGGTAGCGGGAGGGCACAATGAGCAGTTCTTC	CASSKAVAGGHNEQFF
.	TRBD1	TRBV28	TRBJ2-1	TGTGCCAGCAGTCCGGGACAGCAGGTAGTGTTCTTC	CASSPGQQVVFF
.	TRBD2	TRBV6-4	TRBJ2-3	TGTGCCAGCAGCATAGCGGGGAGCACAGATACGCAGTATTTT	CASSIAGSTDTQYF
.	TRBD1	TRBV7-3	TRBJ1-1	TGTGCCAGCAGCGAAGGACAGGGTTTCACTGAAGCTTTCTTT	CASSEGQGFTEAFF
.	.	TRBV5-6	TRBJ1-1	TGTGCCAGCAGCTTGGGAGTGAACACTGAAGCTTTCTTT	CASSLGVNTEAFF